This T cell receptor beta chain derives from a study of blood T cell repertoires in COVID-19. In the study overall: Both acute and convalescent COVID-19 samples were obtained from the United States, Italy and Spain. PBMCs, B-cell-depleted T cells, or T cells provided the cDNA or gDNA that made up the material.

With respect to this clone: One end of the junction is discordant with germline, which a read error may explain.

As originally analysed: Scientists estimated how many nucleated cells there were by amplifying reference gene primers. Sequenced by immunoSEQ multiplex PCR; TCRdb stores in-frame clones only, minus some. V and J calls and clone size follow that table, whereas D and trimming were derived from the DNA. This table has about 150,000 clones, more than 65% appearing once. This CDR3 is built from 14 residues. The germline V gene encodes CDR1 MNHNS and CDR2 SASEGT. Specimen: peripheral blood. The rearrangement uses TRBV6-1 and TRBJ1-2, with unresolved D. The receptor was derived from a man aged 60-69 years with acute or convalescent COVID-19. CDR3 amino acids: CASSEGSTVRGYTF. The CDR3 region has the DNA TGTGCCAGCAGCGAAGGGAGCACGGTTCGAGGCTACACCTTC.